This T cell receptor (beta chain) was sequenced in a study of blood T cell repertoires in COVID-19 (dated by TCRdb to about 2020). Concerning the study at large: Samples from collaborators originated in the United States, Italy and Spain and spanned both the acute and convalescent phases of COVID-19. The material from the prospective study consisted of cDNA or gDNA derived from T cells, B-cell-depleted T cells, or PBMCs. Subjects who had been exposed to COVID-19, were actively infected with it, or had recovered from it provided the deeply sampled blood TCRbeta repertoires that made up the dataset. The repertoires were made available in a free public database intended to serve as a resource for research on the immune response to SARS-CoV-2. Samples were obtained from the ongoing ImmuneRACE study (first 160 participants) and from about 1,300 subjects provided by 6 global collaborators. Nearly every sample came with metadata listing a de-identified subject ID, COVID-19 status, age in years and sex. Where available, HLA class I and class II types were obtained from metadata supplied by the sample provider rather than from assay-based typing.

One collaborating source in Seattle enrolled patients while the patients were actively infected and followed the patients over time throughout the course of disease. Collaborating institutions collected whole blood in K2EDTA tubes following their own protocols. For TCRbeta analysis, collaborators shipped samples as frozen whole blood, isolated PBMCs, or DNA extracted from either of those sample types. CDR1 and CDR2 were assigned from the germline V gene (reference sequence) as SGHNT and YYREEE. The CDR3 measures 16 amino acids from cysteine to phenylalanine. Only the CDR3 DNA is retained, 48 bases long and in frame from the first base. V has 4 bases trimmed and J has 6 bases trimmed; junction bases matching no gene number 7. The immunoSEQ Assay, a bias-controlled multiplex PCR, was used to amplify TCRbeta CDR3 regions from genomic DNA. The source study handled its data this way. Nucleated cell counts per sample were estimated from amplification of reference gene primers within the assay. To quantify the absolute abundance of each unique TCRbeta CDR3 rearrangement, sequence reads were collapsed and filtered. For each sample, productive Simpson clonality was calculated as the square root of Simpson's diversity index across productive rearrangements. Held by TCRdb, this immuneACCESS table contains in-frame sequences only and omits some clones. Under half of the omission traces to an unresolved V gene where checked; the cause of the rest is unknown. That table furnishes V, J and clone size, whereas the DNA furnished D and trimming. Across this sample there are some 120,000 clones, with 80% to 95% seen only once. Approximately 2% of the sample is taken by the ten largest.

Results the study describes overall, beyond this receptor: The quantity of clinical and demographic metadata differed by source and by participant and was supplied without curation.

As concerns this clone: It has no known antigen specificity. The sample holds no much larger clone one base away, and base qualities are not on file.

The origin of this receptor is a man in his forties or fifties with COVID-19, enrolled during active disease. Sequenced: peripheral blood. The chain is made from TRBV5-4 and TRBJ2-2; a stretch of 12 junction bases matches TRBD1. The sequence in DNA is TGTGCCAGCAGCAAACCGGGACAGGGGGCAGCCGGGGAGCTGTTTTTT. Its protein product is CASSKPGQGAAGELFF.